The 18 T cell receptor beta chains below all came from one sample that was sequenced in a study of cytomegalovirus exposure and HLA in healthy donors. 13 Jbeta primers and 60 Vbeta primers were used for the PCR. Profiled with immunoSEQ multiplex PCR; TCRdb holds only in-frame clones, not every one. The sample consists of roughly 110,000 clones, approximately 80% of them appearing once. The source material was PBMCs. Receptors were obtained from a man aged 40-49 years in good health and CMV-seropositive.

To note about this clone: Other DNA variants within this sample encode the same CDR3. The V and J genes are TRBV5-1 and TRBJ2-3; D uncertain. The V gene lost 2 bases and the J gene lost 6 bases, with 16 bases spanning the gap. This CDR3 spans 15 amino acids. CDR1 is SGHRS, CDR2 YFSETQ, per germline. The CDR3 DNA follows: TGCGCCAGCAGCTTAACCGTACTGGTTTCGGATACGCAGTATTTT. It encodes CASSLTVLVSDTQYF.

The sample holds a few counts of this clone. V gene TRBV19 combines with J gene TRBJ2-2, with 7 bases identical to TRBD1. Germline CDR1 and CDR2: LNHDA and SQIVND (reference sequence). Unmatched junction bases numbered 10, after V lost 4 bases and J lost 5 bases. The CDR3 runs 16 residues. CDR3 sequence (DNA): TGTGCCAGTAGTAAACGCTCCACAGGGGCTACCGGGGAGCTGTTTTTT. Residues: CASSKRSTGATGELFF.

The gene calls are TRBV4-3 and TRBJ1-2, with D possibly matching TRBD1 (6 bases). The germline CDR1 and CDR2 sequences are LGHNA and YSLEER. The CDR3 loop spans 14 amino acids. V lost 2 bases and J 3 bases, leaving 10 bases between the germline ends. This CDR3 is CASSQSPGDYGYTF. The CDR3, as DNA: TGCGCCAGCAGCCAATCACCAGGGGACTATGGCTACACCTTC.

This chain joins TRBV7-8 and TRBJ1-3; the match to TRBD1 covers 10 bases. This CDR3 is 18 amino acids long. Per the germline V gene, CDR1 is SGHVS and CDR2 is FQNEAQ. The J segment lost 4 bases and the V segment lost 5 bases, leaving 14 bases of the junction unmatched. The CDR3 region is CASSPGRAGQGSGNTIYF. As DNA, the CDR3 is TGTGCCAGCAGCCCCGGGAGGGCGGGACAGGGGTCAGGAAACACCATATATTTT.

The chain's CDR3 is CASSPGQGAGSYEQYF. As DNA, the CDR3 is TGTGCCAGCAGTCCGGGACAGGGGGCAGGGTCCTACGAGCAGTACTTC. This sequence joins TRBV7-9 and TRBJ2-7; 12 positions agree with TRBD1. The V gene end was trimmed by 6 bases and the J gene end by 1 base; junction bases not matched to a gene: 7. CDR1 is SEHNR, CDR2 FQNEAQ, per germline (reference sequence). This CDR3 contains 16 residues.

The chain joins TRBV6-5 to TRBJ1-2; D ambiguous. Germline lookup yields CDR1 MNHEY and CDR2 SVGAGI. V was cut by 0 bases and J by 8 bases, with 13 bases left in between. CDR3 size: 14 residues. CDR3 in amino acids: CASSYSSSGGGYTF. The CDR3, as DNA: TGTGCCAGCAGTTACTCGAGTTCAGGAGGCGGCTACACCTTC.

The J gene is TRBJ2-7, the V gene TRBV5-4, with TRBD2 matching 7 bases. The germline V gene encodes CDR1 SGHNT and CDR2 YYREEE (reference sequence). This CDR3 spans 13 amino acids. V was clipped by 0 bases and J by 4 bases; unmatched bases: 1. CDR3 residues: CASSLEGGYEQYF. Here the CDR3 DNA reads TGTGCCAGCAGCTTGGAGGGAGGGTACGAGCAGTACTTC.

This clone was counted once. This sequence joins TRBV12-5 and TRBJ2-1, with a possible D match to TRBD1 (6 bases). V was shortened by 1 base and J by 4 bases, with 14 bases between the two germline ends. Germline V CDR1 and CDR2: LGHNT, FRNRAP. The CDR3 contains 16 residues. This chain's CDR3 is CASGLALGQTYNEQFF. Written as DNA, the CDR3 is TGTGCTAGTGGTTTGGCTTTGGGACAAACATACAATGAGCAGTTCTTC.

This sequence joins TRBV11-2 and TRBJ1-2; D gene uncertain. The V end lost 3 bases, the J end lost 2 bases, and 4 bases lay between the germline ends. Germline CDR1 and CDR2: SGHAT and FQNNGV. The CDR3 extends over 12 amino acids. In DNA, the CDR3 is TGTGCCAGCAGCTTGACAAACTATGGCTACACCTTC. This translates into CASSLTNYGYTF.

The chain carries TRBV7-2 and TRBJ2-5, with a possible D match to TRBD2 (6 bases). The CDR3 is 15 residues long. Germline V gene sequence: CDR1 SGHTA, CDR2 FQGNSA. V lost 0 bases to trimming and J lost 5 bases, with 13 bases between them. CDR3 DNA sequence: TGTGCCAGCAGCTTAGCGGGGACTGTAAGGGAGACCCAGTACTTC. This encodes CASSLAGTVRETQYF.

The CDR3 DNA sequence: TGTGCCAGCAGCCCTACAGGGATAGCGTCTGGCTACACCTTC. This translates into CASSPTGIASGYTF. The genes are TRBV6-6 and TRBJ1-2; D is possibly TRBD1 (6 bases). Germline V gives CDR1 MNHNY, CDR2 SVGAGI (reference sequence). The CDR3 covers 14 residues. V lost 6 bases to trimming and J lost 7 bases, with 18 bases between them.

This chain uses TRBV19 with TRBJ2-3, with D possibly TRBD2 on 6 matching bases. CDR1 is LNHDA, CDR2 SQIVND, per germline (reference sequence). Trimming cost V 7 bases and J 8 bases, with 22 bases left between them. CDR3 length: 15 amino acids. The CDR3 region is CASNPGRLSGGTQYF. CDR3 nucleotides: TGTGCCAGTAACCCGGGACGACTATCCGGGGGTACGCAGTATTTT.

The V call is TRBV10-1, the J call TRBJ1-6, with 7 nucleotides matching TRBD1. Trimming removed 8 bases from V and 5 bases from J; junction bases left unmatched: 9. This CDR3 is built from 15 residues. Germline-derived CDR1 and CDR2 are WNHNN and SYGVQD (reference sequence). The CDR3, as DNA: TGCGCCAGCCCCGTTTCGGGACAGCATAATTCACCCCTCCACTTT. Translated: CASPVSGQHNSPLHF.

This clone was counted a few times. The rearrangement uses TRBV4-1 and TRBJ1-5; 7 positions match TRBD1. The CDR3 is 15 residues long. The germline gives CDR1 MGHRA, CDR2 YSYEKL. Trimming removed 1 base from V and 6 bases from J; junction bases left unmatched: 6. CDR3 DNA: TGCGCCAGCAGCCAAGTAAGGGGGCTGGCTCAGCCCCAGCATTTT. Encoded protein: CASSQVRGLAQPQHF.

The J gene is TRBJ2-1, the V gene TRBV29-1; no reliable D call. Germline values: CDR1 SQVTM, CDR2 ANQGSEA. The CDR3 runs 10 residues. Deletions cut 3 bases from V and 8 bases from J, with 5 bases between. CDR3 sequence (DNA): TGCAGCGTTGATCTTTATGAGCAGTTCTTC. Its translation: CSVDLYEQFF.

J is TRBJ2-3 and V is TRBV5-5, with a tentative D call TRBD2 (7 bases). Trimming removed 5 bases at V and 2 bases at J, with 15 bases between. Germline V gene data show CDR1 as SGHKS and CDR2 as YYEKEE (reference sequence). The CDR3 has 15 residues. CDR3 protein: CASRGGAVSTDTQYF. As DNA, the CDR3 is TGTGCCAGCAGGGGGGGGGCAGTTTCCACAGATACGCAGTATTTT.

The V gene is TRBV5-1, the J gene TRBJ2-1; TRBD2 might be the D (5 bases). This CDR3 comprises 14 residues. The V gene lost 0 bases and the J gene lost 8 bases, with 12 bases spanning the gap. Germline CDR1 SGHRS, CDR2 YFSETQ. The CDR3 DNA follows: TGCGCCAGCAGCTTGGTGCCGGGGATCGATGAGCAGTTCTTC. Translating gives CASSLVPGIDEQFF. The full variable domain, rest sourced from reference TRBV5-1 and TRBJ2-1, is KAGVTQTPRYLIKTRGQQVTLSCSPISGHRSVSWYQQTPGQGLQFLFEYFSETQRNKGNFPGRFSGRQFSNSRSEMNVSTLELGDSALYLCASSLVPGIDEQFFGPGTRLTVL.

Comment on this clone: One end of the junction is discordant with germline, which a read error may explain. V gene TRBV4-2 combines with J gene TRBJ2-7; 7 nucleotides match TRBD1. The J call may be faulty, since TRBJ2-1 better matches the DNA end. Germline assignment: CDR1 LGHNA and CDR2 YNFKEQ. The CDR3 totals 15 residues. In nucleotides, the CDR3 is TGTGCCAGCAGCCAAAGGTGGGACAGTAACAATGGGCAGTTCTTC. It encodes CASSQRWDSNNGQFF.